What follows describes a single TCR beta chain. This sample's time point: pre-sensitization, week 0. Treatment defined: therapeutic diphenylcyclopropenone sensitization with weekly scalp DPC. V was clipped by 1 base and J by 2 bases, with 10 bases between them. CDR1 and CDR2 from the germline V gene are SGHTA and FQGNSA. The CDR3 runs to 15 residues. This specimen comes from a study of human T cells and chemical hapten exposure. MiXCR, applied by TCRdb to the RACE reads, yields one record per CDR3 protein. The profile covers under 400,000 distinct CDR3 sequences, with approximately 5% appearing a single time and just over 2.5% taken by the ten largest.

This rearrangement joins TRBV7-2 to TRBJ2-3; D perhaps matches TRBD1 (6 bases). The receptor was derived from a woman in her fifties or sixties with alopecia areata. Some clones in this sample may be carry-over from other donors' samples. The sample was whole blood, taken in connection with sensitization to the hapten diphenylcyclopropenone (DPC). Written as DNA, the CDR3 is TGTGCCAGCAGCTTAGTAGGACAGAACACAGATACGCAGTATTTT. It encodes CASSLVGQNTDTQYF.